The 20 T cell receptor beta chains reported below all come from one sample, sequenced in a study of human T cells and chemical hapten exposure. The time point is: pre-sensitization, week 0. Treatment: therapeutic diphenylcyclopropenone sensitization with weekly scalp DPC. TCRdb independently ran MiXCR on the RACE reads; one entry per CDR3 protein. Seen here are about 270,000 distinct CDR3 sequences, almost 8% observed once, and the top ten hold more than 0.95%. The input for sequencing was whole blood, taken in connection with sensitization to the hapten diphenylcyclopropenone (DPC). Receptors originate from a man aged 18 to 29 with alopecia areata. Some clones in this sample may be carry-over from other donors' samples.

The table lists this clonotype with a count of one. The J gene is TRBJ1-1, the V gene TRBV4-3; unclear D gene. The V and J ends lost 0 bases and 4 bases respectively, with 12 bases between them. CDR1 LGHNA and CDR2 YSLEER come from the germline V gene. The CDR3 sequence is 15 residues long. CDR3 amino acids: CASSQDLEVFTEAFF. The CDR3 nucleotides read TGCGCCAGCAGCCAAGATCTGGAGGTATTCACTGAAGCTTTCTTT.

CDR3 amino acids: CSVAGGDYGYTF. CDR3 nucleotides: TGCAGCGTTGCGGGGGGTGACTATGGCTACACCTTC. V and J are TRBV29-1 and TRBJ1-2; tentative D call: TRBD1 (5 bases). The V and J ends lost 4 bases and 3 bases respectively, with 9 bases between them. The CDR3 has 12 amino acids. Germline values: CDR1 SQVTM, CDR2 ANQGSEA. The whole variable domain, filled in from reference TRBV29-1 and TRBJ1-2, reads SAVISQKPSRDICQRGTSLTIQCQVDSQVTMMFWYRQQPGQSLTLIATANQGSEATYESGFVIDKFPISRPNLTFSTLTVSNMSPEDSSIYLCSVAGGDYGYTFGSGTRLTVV.

The rearrangement joins TRBV29-1 to TRBJ2-3; D may be TRBD1 (6 bases). The germline gives CDR1 SQVTM, CDR2 ANQGSEA. The V end was cut by 4 bases, the J end by 6 bases, with 8 bases between. The CDR3 length is 11 residues. CDR3 in DNA: TGCAGCGTTGTCAGGGGTGATACGCAGTATTTT. It encodes CSVVRGDTQYF.

V gene TRBV12-3 or TRBV12-4 combines with J gene TRBJ2-3; a weak D match, TRBD2 (7 bases). This CDR3 is 19 amino acids long. V was cut by 4 bases and J by 2 bases, with 25 bases left in between. The CDR3 nucleotides are TGTGCCAGCAGTTCACTAGCGTGGGGGCTTACACACCCCACAGATACGCAGTATTTT. This translates into CASSSLAWGLTHPTDTQYF.

This clonotype was seen only a few times. The rearrangement uses TRBV20-1 and TRBJ2-3, with D uncertain. V gave up 3 bases and J gave up 1 base, with 14 bases separating them. CDR1 and CDR2 from the germline V gene are DFQATT and SNEGSKA (reference sequence). The CDR3 spans 15 residues. In DNA form, the CDR3 reads TGCAGTGCTAGGATGAGGTCCTCGGGCACAGATACGCAGTATTTT. This encodes CSARMRSSGTDTQYF.

In this sample, this clonotype turned up many times. The CDR3 nucleotides are TGTGCCAGCAGTTACAGGGGGATGGCTGGAAACACCATATATTTT. Translated: CASSYRGMAGNTIYF. This chain links TRBV6-5 with TRBJ1-3; maybe TRBD1 (6 bases). The CDR3 totals 15 residues. Trimming shortened V by 2 bases and J by 2 bases, and 10 bases separated the two germline ends. Germline assignment: CDR1 MNHEY and CDR2 SVGAGI.

This clonotype showed up many times. The V gene is TRBV12-3 or TRBV12-4, the J gene TRBJ1-2; D may be TRBD1 (5 bases). V was clipped by 7 bases and J by 4 bases, with 16 bases between them. This CDR3 spans 14 amino acids. Here the CDR3 reads CASTPSGTAYGYTF. The CDR3 DNA follows: TGTGCCAGCACCCCCTCCGGGACCGCCTATGGCTACACCTTC.

This clonotype has only a few counts. This chain uses TRBV7-2 with TRBJ2-1, with 13 bases fitting TRBD2. The ends lost 1 base at V and 6 bases at J; junction bases unmatched: 9. The CDR3 extends over 18 amino acids. The germline V gene encodes CDR1 SGHTA and CDR2 FQGNSA. The CDR3 here is CASSLVAPTSGGANEQFF. DNA of the CDR3: TGTGCCAGCAGCTTAGTAGCCCCCACTAGCGGGGGGGCCAATGAGCAGTTCTTC.

This clonotype was seen at least ten times. The rearrangement uses TRBV12-3 or TRBV12-4 and TRBJ2-7; a weak D match, TRBD1 (5 bases). V was clipped by 5 bases and J by 3 bases, with 5 bases between them. The CDR3 has 11 residues. CDR3 nucleotides: TGTGCCAGCAGTACAGGCTACGAGCAGTACGTC. Translated, it gives CASSTGYEQYV.

The chain joins TRBV5-6 to TRBJ2-7; 9 bases fit TRBD1. The CDR3 is made up of 17 amino acids. J lost 5 bases, V lost 4 bases, and 16 bases had no gene match. Germline V gives CDR1 SGHDT, CDR2 YYEEEE. The CDR3 region has the DNA TGTGCCAGCAGCCCCCGGGACAGGGAGCCCTTTTACCACGAGCAGTACTTC. Its protein product is CASSPRDREPFYHEQYF. Full variable domain (missing parts from reference TRBV5-6 and TRBJ2-7): DAGVTQSPTHLIKTRGQQVTLRCSPKSGHDTVSWYQQALGQGPQFIFQYYEEEERQRGNFPDRFSGHQFPNYSSELNVNALLLGDSALYLCASSPRDREPFYHEQYFGPGTRLTVT.

In its sample, this clonotype was seen a few times. This chain links TRBV6-2 or TRBV6-3 with TRBJ1-6; D gene unclear. There are 14 residues in the CDR3. Germline V lookup: CDR1 MNHEY, CDR2 SVGEGT. Trimming shortened V by 4 bases and J by 7 bases, and 11 bases separated the two germline ends. The CDR3 here is CASSSPGGNSPLHF. The CDR3 DNA reads as TGTGCCAGCAGTTCCCCGGGTGGCAATTCACCCCTCCACTTT.

This clonotype has more than one count but fewer than ten. This chain uses TRBV9 with TRBJ2-7, with no clear D. With 0 bases removed from V and 2 bases from J, the gap between germline ends came to 12 bases. The CDR3 covers 15 residues. Germline-derived CDR1 and CDR2 are SGDLS and YYNGEE. The CDR3 coding sequence is TGTGCCAGCAGCGTAGACCCTAGTCCGACCTACGAGCAGTACTTC. It translates to CASSVDPSPTYEQYF.

A few counts support this clonotype. The V and J genes are TRBV25-1 and TRBJ2-3, with a weak D call TRBD2 (7 bases). CDR3 length: 14 residues. Germline CDR1 MGHDK, CDR2 SYGVNS. The V end was cut by 5 bases, the J end by 6 bases, with 15 bases between. CDR3 sequence reads: CASSYSGGLDTQYF. As DNA, the CDR3 is TGTGCCAGCAGTTATTCGGGGGGCCTGGATACGCAGTATTTT.

This clonotype was seen only a few times. The chain uses TRBV9 and TRBJ1-2, with no clear D. The CDR3 runs to 15 residues. Germline-derived CDR1 and CDR2 are SGDLS and YYNGEE. V lost 4 bases, J lost 3 bases, and 16 bases lay in between. CDR3 coding DNA: TGTGCCAGCAGCTCCCACCGGAGGGTGGACTATGGCTACACCTTC. Encoded protein: CASSSHRRVDYGYTF. Full variable domain (rest looked up from reference TRBV9 and TRBJ1-2): DSGVTQTPKHLITATGQRVTLRCSPRSGDLSVYWYQQSLDQGLQFLIQYYNGEERAKGNILERFSAQQFPDLHSELNLSSLELGDSALYFCASSSHRRVDYGYTFGSGTRLTVV.

This clonotype was seen many times. The CDR3 sequence: CASSPVGVDFNYGYTF. The CDR3 DNA reads TGCGCCAGCAGCCCAGTAGGGGTGGATTTTAACTATGGCTACACCTTC. The chain combines TRBV4-1 with TRBJ1-2; D perhaps matches TRBD1 (5 bases). Deletions cut 4 bases from V and 1 base from J, with 16 bases between. Germline CDR1 MGHRA, CDR2 YSYEKL. This CDR3 spans 16 amino acids.

This clonotype appeared once. V usage is TRBV18 and J usage is TRBJ2-7; TRBD2 is a possible D gene (6 bases). The CDR3 extends over 15 amino acids. The V end lost 3 bases, the J end lost 5 bases, and 17 bases lay between the germline ends. Germline-derived CDR1 and CDR2 are KGHSH and LQKENI. The CDR3 region is CASSPLAGSHNEQYV. The DNA for the CDR3 is TGTGCCAGCTCACCTCTCGCGGGGTCCCATAACGAGCAGTACGTC.

This clonotype has ten or more counts. V and J are TRBV6-2 or TRBV6-3 and TRBJ2-5; D call uncertain. Germline loops: CDR1 MNHEY, CDR2 SVGEGT. Trimming took 7 bases from V and 1 from J, leaving 7 bases between them. The CDR3 sequence is 12 residues long. The DNA for the CDR3 is TGTGCCAGCATGGGCATCCAAGAGACCCAGTACTTC. Protein product: CASMGIQETQYF.

V is TRBV27 and J is TRBJ2-6; D gene uncertain. Germline V gene lookup returns CDR1 MNHEY and CDR2 SMNVEV (reference sequence). The CDR3 runs 13 residues. V was shortened by 10 bases and J by 0 bases, with 7 bases between the two germline ends. DNA for the CDR3: TGTGCCACTCGGAACTCTGGGGCCAACGTCCTGACTTTC. It codes for CATRNSGANVLTF.

In its sample, this clonotype was seen a few times. The J gene is TRBJ1-2, the V gene TRBV6-5, with unresolved D. The CDR3 runs to 13 residues. Deletions cut 5 bases from V and 9 bases from J, with 16 bases between. Germline V gives CDR1 MNHEY, CDR2 SVGAGI. This CDR3 is CASSRDIRGSYTF. The CDR3, as DNA: TGTGCCAGCAGTCGGGATATTCGGGGAAGCTACACCTTC.

The J gene is TRBJ2-7, the V gene TRBV7-2; 10 bases are a match to TRBD2. J was trimmed by 1 base and V by 3 bases; bases with no gene match: 3. The CDR3 runs 15 residues. Germline V gives CDR1 SGHTA, CDR2 FQGNSA. The CDR3 loop is CASSLGSGGSYEQYF. The CDR3 DNA reads as TGTGCCAGCAGCTTGGGTAGCGGGGGGTCCTACGAGCAGTACTTC.